This TCR beta chain was sequenced during a study of T cell responses to AZD1222 COVID-19 vaccine. Study-wide findings and caveats: Clonal diversity was possibly underestimated; the donors were predominantly white British and more often female.

Germline V gene lookup returns CDR1 SGHTA and CDR2 FQGNSA. Trimming left V 1 base short and J 6 bases short, with 10 bases between. The CDR3 has 13 amino acids. Concerning this clone: The antigen remains unidentified.

Using immunoSEQ multiplex PCR, the repertoire was profiled, and TCRdb retains in-frame clones only, with some absent. The sample lists 120,000 or so clones; over 75% were seen once. The clonotype originates from an adult in good health. The sample was peripheral blood, taken on day 0 of MenACWY control vaccination. This sequence joins TRBV7-2 and TRBJ2-7, with D unclear. CDR3: CASSLVGDFEQYF. The CDR3 DNA reads TGTGCCAGCAGCTTAGTCGGTGATTTCGAGCAGTACTTC.